The 2 T cell receptor beta chains below were found in one sample sequenced in a study of Ad26.COV2.S vaccination and SARS-CoV-2 variants. The treatment denotes: around 19 received Ad26.COV2.S at low or high dose, single or two shots; 5 received placebo; per-sample allocation not given. Day 63 following the first vaccine or placebo injection was when the samples were taken. This table comes from immunoSEQ multiplex PCR, and its TCRdb copy is limited to in-frame clones, with some not included. The sample carries approximately 420,000 clones, approximately 90% recorded once. The sequences come from peripheral blood, collected in a trial of Ad26.COV2.S vaccine versus placebo. These receptors were collected from a person aged 18-65 years who received the Ad26.COV2.S COVID-19 vaccine or a placebo.

The chain links TRBV19 to TRBJ2-3; 16 bases map to TRBD2. The CDR3 is 20 amino acids. Germline assignment: CDR1 LNHDA and CDR2 SQIVND (reference sequence). V shed 6 bases and J 5 bases; nucleotides not matched to a gene: 17. The DNA for the CDR3 is TGTGCCAGTAGCCCCTCTAGTCCCGGGACTAGCGGGGGGGGGCGAGATACGCAGTATTTT. It yields the protein CASSPSSPGTSGGGRDTQYF. The full variable domain, in which reference TRBV19 and TRBJ2-3 provide the parts outside the CDR3, is DGGITQSPKYLFRKEGQNVTLSCEQNLNHDAMYWYRQDPGQGLRLIYYSQIVNDFQKGDIAEGYSVSREKKESFPLTVTSAQKNPTAFYLCASSPSSPGTSGGGRDTQYFGPGTRLTVL.

The chain employs TRBV11-2 and TRBJ1-1; D is ambiguous. The CDR3 has 13 amino acids. Germline V lookup: CDR1 SGHAT, CDR2 FQNNGV. The V end lost 5 bases, the J end lost 4 bases, and 11 bases lay between the germline ends. The CDR3 here is CASSIWSATEAFF. The CDR3, as DNA: TGTGCCAGCAGCATCTGGAGTGCCACTGAAGCTTTCTTT.